Sequencing of this T cell receptor beta chain was carried out in a study of shared clonotypes between healthy human individuals. The deep-level immunoSEQ assay was used. Sequenced by immunoSEQ multiplex PCR; TCRdb stores in-frame clones only, minus some. The sample contains 2 million or so clones, just under 95% of which appear only once. The V gene lost 2 bases and the J gene lost 5 bases, with 15 bases spanning the gap. This CDR3 is 15 amino acids long. The germline V gene has CDR1 MNHEY and CDR2 SMNVEV (reference sequence). CD45RO negativity and positive selection for CCR7 defined naive CD8 cells, a population that excluded terminally differentiated effector memory CD45RA+ cells.

The rearrangement links TRBV27 to TRBJ1-2, with D uncertain. This clonotype originated in a man aged 18 to 35 in good health. Sequencing was performed on naive CD8+ T cells sorted from blood. CDR3 sequence reads: CASSLGGPPAYGYTF. The CDR3 nucleotides are TGTGCCAGCAGTTTAGGAGGGCCACCCGCTTATGGCTACACCTTC.